Reported below is one T cell receptor beta chain. Clones were read by immunoSEQ multiplex PCR, and TCRdb kept only the in-frame ones, dropping some. The sample has fewer than 200,000 clones, around 87% seen once; the top ten hold approximately 0.88%. The CDR3 length is 15 residues. The V gene's germline CDR1 is MNHEY and CDR2 SVGAGI. Trimming stripped 6 bases from V and 0 bases from J, with 12 bases between. This sample is part of a study of blood T cell repertoires in COVID-19. Across the study: COVID-19 samples collected from the United States, Italy and Spain covered acute and convalescent phases.

The chain combines TRBV6-5 with TRBJ1-5; D is undetermined. The receptor comes from a woman aged 18-35 years who had recovered from COVID-19. Sequencing was performed on peripheral blood. The CDR3 region has the DNA TGTGCCAGCAGCCACCCGGGATATAGCAATCAGCCCCAGCATTTT. This translates into CASSHPGYSNQPQHF.